The rows below give T cell receptor beta chains drawn from one sample of a study of blood T cells in healthy people across ages. MiXCR, run by TCRdb on the 5' RACE reads, gives a single entry per CDR3 protein. The table lists 550,000 to 750,000 distinct CDR3 sequences, more than 20% of them singletons. Sequenced input: blood. These receptor sequences come from a man between 65 and 85 years old in good health. The CDR3 runs from the conserved cysteine through the conserved F or W. The D gene is left open where the match is weak. Size values are once, few and many counts, or a class for expanded clones, and some rows have none.

j_call: TRBJ2-7; d_call: .; v_call: TRBV28; clone_size: .; cdr3_aa: CASSLGGASPEQYF; cdr3_nt: TGTGCCAGCAGTTTAGGGGGTGCCAGCCCCGAGCAGTACTTC
j_call: TRBJ2-2; d_call: TRBD2; v_call: TRBV11-2; clone_size: once; cdr3_aa: CASSRLAGGPGELFF; cdr3_nt: TGTGCCAGCAGCCGACTAGCGGGAGGGCCCGGGGAGCTGTTTTTT
j_call: TRBJ2-5; d_call: .; v_call: TRBV29-1; clone_size: .; cdr3_aa: CSVGRAGETQYF; cdr3_nt: TGCAGCGTTGGACGGGCCGGGGAGACCCAGTACTTC
j_call: TRBJ1-2; d_call: .; v_call: TRBV7-2; clone_size: .; cdr3_aa: CASSSGRGYGYTF; cdr3_nt: TGTGCCAGCAGCTCTGGGAGGGGATATGGCTACACCTTC
j_call: TRBJ1-4; d_call: TRBD1; v_call: TRBV7-9; clone_size: .; cdr3_aa: CASSMAAGQFEKLFF; cdr3_nt: TGTGCCAGCAGCATGGCGGCGGGACAGTTTGAAAAACTGTTTTTT
j_call: TRBJ2-5; d_call: TRBD1; v_call: TRBV24-1; clone_size: .; cdr3_aa: CATSEEGQENGETQYF; cdr3_nt: TGTGCCACCAGTGAGGAGGGACAGGAAAACGGGGAGACCCAGTACTTC
j_call: TRBJ2-1; d_call: .; v_call: TRBV2; clone_size: .; cdr3_aa: CASRPYYNEQFF; cdr3_nt: TGTGCCAGCAGACCTTACTACAATGAGCAGTTCTTC
j_call: TRBJ2-1; d_call: .; v_call: TRBV9; clone_size: .; cdr3_aa: CASSVGASSAYNEQFF; cdr3_nt: TGTGCCAGCAGCGTAGGAGCTTCCAGCGCTTACAATGAGCAGTTCTTC
j_call: TRBJ1-1; d_call: .; v_call: TRBV7-3; clone_size: many; cdr3_aa: CASRAGMNTEAFF; cdr3_nt: TGTGCCAGCAGGGCGGGAATGAACACTGAAGCTTTCTTT
j_call: TRBJ2-1; d_call: .; v_call: TRBV7-9; clone_size: many; cdr3_aa: CASSLEASANEQFF; cdr3_nt: TGTGCCAGCAGCTTAGAGGCCTCAGCGAATGAGCAGTTCTTC
j_call: TRBJ1-1; d_call: .; v_call: TRBV21-1; clone_size: .; cdr3_aa: CASSKAGTGARTEAFF; cdr3_nt: TGTGCCAGCAGCAAAGCAGGGACAGGGGCCAGAACTGAAGCTTTCTTT
j_call: TRBJ1-5; d_call: .; v_call: TRBV24-1; clone_size: few; cdr3_aa: CATSDDRGMYQPQHF; cdr3_nt: TGTGCCACCAGTGATGATAGGGGTATGTATCAGCCCCAGCATTTT
j_call: TRBJ2-7; d_call: .; v_call: TRBV6-2/TRBV6-3; clone_size: .; cdr3_aa: CASTGADGSYEQYF; cdr3_nt: TGTGCCAGCACCGGGGCGGACGGCTCCTACGAGCAGTACTTC
j_call: TRBJ2-1; d_call: TRBD2; v_call: TRBV6-1; clone_size: few; cdr3_aa: CASGGLAGAYGQFF; cdr3_nt: TGTGCCAGCGGGGGACTAGCGGGAGCATATGGGCAGTTCTTC
j_call: TRBJ2-2; d_call: .; v_call: TRBV6-6; clone_size: .; cdr3_aa: CASSQTGTGELFF; cdr3_nt: TGTGCCAGCAGTCAGACAGGCACCGGGGAGCTGTTTTTT
j_call: TRBJ2-7; d_call: .; v_call: TRBV6-2/TRBV6-3; clone_size: few; cdr3_aa: CASSYERYEQYF; cdr3_nt: TGTGCCAGCAGTTACGAGCGATACGAGCAGTACTTC
j_call: TRBJ2-1; d_call: TRBD1; v_call: TRBV20-1; clone_size: few; cdr3_aa: CSVQGDNEQFF; cdr3_nt: TGCAGTGTCCAGGGGGATAATGAGCAGTTCTTC
j_call: TRBJ1-2; d_call: .; v_call: TRBV12-3/TRBV12-4; clone_size: many; cdr3_aa: CASSSQGGYGYTF; cdr3_nt: TGTGCCAGCAGTTCCCAGGGTGGCTATGGCTACACCTTC
j_call: TRBJ2-3; d_call: .; v_call: TRBV7-3; clone_size: many; cdr3_aa: CASSLPHGTQYF; cdr3_nt: TGTGCCAGCAGCTTGCCCCACGGTACGCAGTATTTT
j_call: TRBJ1-6; d_call: .; v_call: TRBV3-1; clone_size: few; cdr3_aa: CASSQGSGRGNSPLHF; cdr3_nt: TGTGCCAGCAGCCAAGGTTCGGGGCGCGGGAATTCACCCCTCCACTTT
j_call: TRBJ2-1; d_call: TRBD2; v_call: TRBV4-3; clone_size: .; cdr3_aa: CASSTRSSGGETQCF; cdr3_nt: TGCGCCAGCAGCACCAGAAGTAGCGGGGGAGAGACCCAGTGCTTC
j_call: TRBJ2-3; d_call: TRBD2; v_call: TRBV6-1; clone_size: .; cdr3_aa: CASSLGTSGGNRDTQYF; cdr3_nt: TGTGCCAGCAGTCTTGGGACTAGCGGGGGGAATAGGGATACGCAGTATTTT
j_call: TRBJ2-5; d_call: .; v_call: TRBV6-5; clone_size: few; cdr3_aa: CASSYSPQPPQETQYF; cdr3_nt: TGTGCCAGCAGTTACTCCCCGCAGCCCCCTCAGGAGACCCAGTACTTC
j_call: TRBJ2-2; d_call: TRBD1; v_call: TRBV6-1; clone_size: .; cdr3_aa: CASSEADRVRTGELFF; cdr3_nt: TGTGCCAGCAGTGAAGCGGACAGGGTACGCACCGGGGAGCTGTTTTTT
j_call: TRBJ1-1; d_call: .; v_call: TRBV5-1; clone_size: .; cdr3_aa: CASSRIQGSTEAFF; cdr3_nt: TGCGCCAGCAGCAGGATTCAGGGGAGTACTGAAGCTTTCTTT
j_call: TRBJ1-2; d_call: .; v_call: TRBV10-3; clone_size: .; cdr3_aa: CAISEPNSYGYTF; cdr3_nt: TGTGCCATCAGTGAGCCGAACAGCTATGGCTACACCTTC
j_call: TRBJ2-5; d_call: .; v_call: TRBV5-1; clone_size: .; cdr3_aa: CASSLTAETQYF; cdr3_nt: TGCGCCAGCAGCTTGACAGCCGAGACCCAGTACTTC
j_call: TRBJ2-1; d_call: .; v_call: TRBV14; clone_size: few; cdr3_aa: CASSQVGGSMANEQFF; cdr3_nt: TGTGCCAGCAGCCAAGTAGGAGGAAGCATGGCGAATGAGCAGTTCTTC
j_call: TRBJ2-3; d_call: .; v_call: TRBV5-1; clone_size: .; cdr3_aa: CASSWDGTDTQYF; cdr3_nt: TGCGCCAGCAGCTGGGACGGCACAGATACGCAGTATTTT
j_call: TRBJ2-2; d_call: TRBD1; v_call: TRBV20-1; clone_size: few; cdr3_aa: CSARDPGTANTGELFF; cdr3_nt: TGCAGTGCTAGAGATCCCGGGACAGCGAACACCGGGGAGCTGTTTTTT
j_call: TRBJ1-4; d_call: .; v_call: TRBV25-1; clone_size: few; cdr3_aa: CATWGGPNEKLFF; cdr3_nt: TGTGCCACCTGGGGCGGACCTAATGAAAAACTGTTTTTT
j_call: TRBJ1-4; d_call: TRBD1; v_call: TRBV7-2; clone_size: many; cdr3_aa: CASSPGGRGNEKLFF; cdr3_nt: TGTGCCAGCAGCCCAGGGGGGCGGGGTAATGAAAAACTGTTTTTT
j_call: TRBJ2-3; d_call: .; v_call: TRBV20-1; clone_size: .; cdr3_aa: CSASPSSVTDTQYF; cdr3_nt: TGCAGTGCTTCCCCGAGTAGCGTCACAGATACGCAGTATTTT
j_call: TRBJ2-7; d_call: .; v_call: TRBV7-9; clone_size: few; cdr3_aa: CASSLATEKQYF; cdr3_nt: TGTGCCAGCAGCTTAGCAACAGAGAAGCAGTACTTC
j_call: TRBJ1-4; d_call: .; v_call: TRBV4-2; clone_size: few; cdr3_aa: CASSPGEGVEKLFF; cdr3_nt: TGTGCCAGCAGCCCCGGGGAAGGGGTTGAAAAACTGTTTTTT
j_call: TRBJ2-5; d_call: TRBD2; v_call: TRBV19; clone_size: .; cdr3_aa: CASSIDVLAGVETQYF; cdr3_nt: TGTGCCAGTAGTATAGATGTACTAGCGGGAGTAGAGACCCAGTACTTC
j_call: TRBJ1-4; d_call: .; v_call: TRBV2; clone_size: .; cdr3_aa: CASSRPGTENEKLFF; cdr3_nt: TGTGCCAGCAGTCGGCCCGGGACGGAAAATGAAAAACTGTTTTTT
j_call: TRBJ2-5; d_call: TRBD2; v_call: TRBV7-7; clone_size: .; cdr3_aa: CASSLAGGIQETQYF; cdr3_nt: TGTGCTAGCAGCTTAGCGGGAGGAATTCAAGAGACCCAGTACTTC
j_call: TRBJ1-4; d_call: TRBD1; v_call: TRBV27; clone_size: few; cdr3_aa: CASRVGTANEKLFF; cdr3_nt: TGTGCCAGCAGGGTGGGGACAGCTAATGAAAAACTGTTTTTT
j_call: TRBJ2-3; d_call: TRBD1; v_call: TRBV7-9; clone_size: once; cdr3_aa: CASSLSPGQAYTDTQYF; cdr3_nt: TGTGCCAGCAGCTTATCCCCAGGACAGGCTTACACAGATACGCAGTATTTT
j_call: TRBJ2-5; d_call: TRBD2; v_call: TRBV24-1; clone_size: few; cdr3_aa: CATGETSGRGETQYF; cdr3_nt: TGTGCCACCGGGGAGACTAGCGGGAGAGGAGAGACCCAGTACTTC
j_call: TRBJ2-1; d_call: TRBD2; v_call: TRBV6-5; clone_size: .; cdr3_aa: CASRVGTSDYNEQFF; cdr3_nt: TGTGCCAGCAGGGTCGGGACTAGCGACTACAATGAGCAGTTCTTC
j_call: TRBJ2-7; d_call: TRBD2; v_call: TRBV4-1; clone_size: .; cdr3_aa: CASSQGLAGLDEQYF; cdr3_nt: TGCGCCAGCAGCCAAGGACTAGCGGGATTAGACGAGCAGTACTTC